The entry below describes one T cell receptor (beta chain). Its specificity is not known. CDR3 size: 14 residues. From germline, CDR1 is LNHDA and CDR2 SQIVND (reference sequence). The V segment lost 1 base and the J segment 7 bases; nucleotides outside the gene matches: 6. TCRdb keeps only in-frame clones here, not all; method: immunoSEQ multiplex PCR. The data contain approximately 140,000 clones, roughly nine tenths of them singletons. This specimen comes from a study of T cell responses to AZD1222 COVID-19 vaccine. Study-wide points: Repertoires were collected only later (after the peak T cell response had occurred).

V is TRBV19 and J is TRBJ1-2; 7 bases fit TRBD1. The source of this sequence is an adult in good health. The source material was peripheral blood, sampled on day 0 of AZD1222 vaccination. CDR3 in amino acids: CASSIAAGGGGYTF. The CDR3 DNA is TGTGCCAGTAGTATAGCTGCAGGGGGAGGTGGCTACACCTTC.